One T cell receptor beta chain is described in this entry. This record comes from a study of blood T cell repertoires in COVID-19. Looking at the study overall: Whether acute or convalescent, the COVID-19 samples came from the United States, Italy and Spain. Sample material is recorded as cDNA or gDNA derived from T cells, B-cell-depleted T cells, or PBMCs.

Germline-derived CDR1 and CDR2 are LGHNA and YNFKEQ. This CDR3 contains 13 residues. V lost 3 bases to trimming and J lost 8 bases, with 8 bases between them. Per the original methods: Scientists estimated how many nucleated cells there were by amplifying reference gene primers. The assay was immunoSEQ multiplex PCR, and TCRdb's table has in-frame clones only and misses some. The V and J calls and clone size come from that table; D and trimming were worked out from the DNA. The sample consists of about 15,000 clones, about 86% of them appearing once. This clonotype originated in a human donor in a cohort sampled during active COVID-19. The J gene is TRBJ1-6, the V gene TRBV4-2, with D unresolved. Input material: peripheral blood. CDR3 in DNA: TGTGCCAGCAGCCAGTGGGGAGATTCACCCCTCCACTTT. Translated, it gives CASSQWGDSPLHF.